This T cell receptor (beta chain) was found in a study of T cells in Graves' hyperthyroidism and ophthalmopathy. The table lists this clonotype with many counts. Trimming removed 5 bases at V and 1 base at J, with 18 bases between. This CDR3 has 16 amino acids. Looked up from germline, CDR1 is MNHEY and CDR2 is SMNVEV (reference sequence). TCR beta CDR3 regions were amplified from RNA transcripts. HTBI primers were employed in a first-round RT-PCR of the TCR CDR3. TCRdb fed the multiplex PCR reads into MiXCR, producing one record per CDR3 protein. The sample holds more than 150,000 distinct CDR3 sequences, more than 15% seen once.

This chain uses TRBV27 with TRBJ2-7; D is possibly TRBD1 or TRBD2 (6 bases each). The TCR was taken from a woman aged 45-59 years with Graves' hyperthyroidism. The sequencing sample was made of blood. The CDR3 sequence: CASSPVGGPSSYEQYF. The CDR3 DNA follows: TGTGCCAGCAGTCCCGTTGGGGGGCCCTCTTCCTACGAGCAGTACTTC.